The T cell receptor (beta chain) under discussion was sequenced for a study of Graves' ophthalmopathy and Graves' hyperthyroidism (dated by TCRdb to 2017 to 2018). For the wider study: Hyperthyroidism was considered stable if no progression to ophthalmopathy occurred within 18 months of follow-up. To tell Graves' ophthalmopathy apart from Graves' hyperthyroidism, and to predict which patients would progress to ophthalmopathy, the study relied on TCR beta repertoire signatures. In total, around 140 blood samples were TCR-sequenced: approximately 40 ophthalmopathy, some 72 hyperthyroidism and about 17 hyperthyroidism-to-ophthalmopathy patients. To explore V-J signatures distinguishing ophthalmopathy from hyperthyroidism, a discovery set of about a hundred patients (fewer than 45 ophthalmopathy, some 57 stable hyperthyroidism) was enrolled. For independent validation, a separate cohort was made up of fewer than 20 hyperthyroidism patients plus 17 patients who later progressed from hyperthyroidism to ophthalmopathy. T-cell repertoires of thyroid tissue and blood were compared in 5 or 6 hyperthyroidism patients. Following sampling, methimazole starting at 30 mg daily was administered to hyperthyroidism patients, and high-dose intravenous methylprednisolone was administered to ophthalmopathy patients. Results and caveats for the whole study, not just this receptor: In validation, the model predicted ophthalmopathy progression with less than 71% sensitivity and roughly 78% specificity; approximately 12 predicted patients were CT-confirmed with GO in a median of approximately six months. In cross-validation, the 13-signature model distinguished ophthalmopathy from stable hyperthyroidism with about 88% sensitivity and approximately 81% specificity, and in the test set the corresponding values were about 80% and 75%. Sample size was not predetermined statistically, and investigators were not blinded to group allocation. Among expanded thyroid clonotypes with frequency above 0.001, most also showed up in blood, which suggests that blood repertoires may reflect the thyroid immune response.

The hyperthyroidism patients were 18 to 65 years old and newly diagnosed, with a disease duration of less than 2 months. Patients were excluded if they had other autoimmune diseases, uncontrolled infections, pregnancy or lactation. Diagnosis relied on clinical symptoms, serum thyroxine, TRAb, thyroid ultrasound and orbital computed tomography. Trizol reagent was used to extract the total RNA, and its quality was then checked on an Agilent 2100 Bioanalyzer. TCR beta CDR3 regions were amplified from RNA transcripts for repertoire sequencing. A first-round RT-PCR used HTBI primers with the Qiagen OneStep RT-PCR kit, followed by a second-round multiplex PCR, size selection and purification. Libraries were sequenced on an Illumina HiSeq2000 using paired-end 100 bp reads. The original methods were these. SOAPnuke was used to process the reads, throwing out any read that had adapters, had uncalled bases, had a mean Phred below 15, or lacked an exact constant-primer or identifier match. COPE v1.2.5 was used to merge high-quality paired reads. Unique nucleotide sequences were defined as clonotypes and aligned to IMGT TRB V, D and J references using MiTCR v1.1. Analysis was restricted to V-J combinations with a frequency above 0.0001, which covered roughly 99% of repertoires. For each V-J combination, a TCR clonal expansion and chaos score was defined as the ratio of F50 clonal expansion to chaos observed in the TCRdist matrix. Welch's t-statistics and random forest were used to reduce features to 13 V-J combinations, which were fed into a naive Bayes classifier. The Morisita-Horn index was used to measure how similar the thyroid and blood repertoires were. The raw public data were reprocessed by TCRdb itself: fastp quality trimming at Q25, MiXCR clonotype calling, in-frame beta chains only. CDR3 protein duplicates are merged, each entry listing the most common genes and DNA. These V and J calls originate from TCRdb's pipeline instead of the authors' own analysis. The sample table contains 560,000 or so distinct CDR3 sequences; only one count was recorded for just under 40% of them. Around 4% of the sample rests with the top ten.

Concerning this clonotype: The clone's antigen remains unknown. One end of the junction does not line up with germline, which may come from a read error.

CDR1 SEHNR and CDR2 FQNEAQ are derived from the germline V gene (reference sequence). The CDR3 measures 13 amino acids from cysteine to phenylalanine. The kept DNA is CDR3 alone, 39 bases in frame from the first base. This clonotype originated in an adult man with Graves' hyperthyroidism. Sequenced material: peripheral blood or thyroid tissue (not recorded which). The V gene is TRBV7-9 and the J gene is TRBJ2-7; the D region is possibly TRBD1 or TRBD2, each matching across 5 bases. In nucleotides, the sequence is TGTGCCAGCACGCAAGCCGGGGCCGGGGAGCTGTACTTC. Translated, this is CASTQAGAGELYF.